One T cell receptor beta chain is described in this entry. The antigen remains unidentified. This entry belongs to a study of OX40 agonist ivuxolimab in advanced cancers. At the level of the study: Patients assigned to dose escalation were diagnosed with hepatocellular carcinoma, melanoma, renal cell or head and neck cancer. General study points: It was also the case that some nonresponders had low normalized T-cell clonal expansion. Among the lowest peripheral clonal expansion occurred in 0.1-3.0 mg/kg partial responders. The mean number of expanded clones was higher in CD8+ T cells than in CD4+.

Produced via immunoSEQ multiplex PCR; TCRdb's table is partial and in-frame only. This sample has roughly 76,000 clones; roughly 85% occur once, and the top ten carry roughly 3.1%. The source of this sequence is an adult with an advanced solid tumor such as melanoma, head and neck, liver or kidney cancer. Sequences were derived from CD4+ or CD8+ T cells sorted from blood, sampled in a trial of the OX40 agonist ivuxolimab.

The CDR3: CAISDMAGYGYTF. The CDR3 region has the DNA TGTGCCATCAGTGATATGGCCGGCTATGGCTACACCTTC. This rearrangement joins TRBV10-3 to TRBJ1-2; D is unclear. The CDR3 spans 13 residues. V was trimmed by 3 bases and J by 4 bases, leaving 9 bases between them. Per germline, CDR1 ENHRY and CDR2 SYGVKD.